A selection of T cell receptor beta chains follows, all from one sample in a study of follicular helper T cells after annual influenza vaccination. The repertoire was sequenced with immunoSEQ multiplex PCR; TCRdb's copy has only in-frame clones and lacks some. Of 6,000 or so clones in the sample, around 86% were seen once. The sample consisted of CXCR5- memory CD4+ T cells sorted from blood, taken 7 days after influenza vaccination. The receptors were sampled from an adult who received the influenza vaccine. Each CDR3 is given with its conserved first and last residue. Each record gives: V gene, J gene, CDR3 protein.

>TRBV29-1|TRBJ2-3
CSVDKGLWDLLYDTQYF
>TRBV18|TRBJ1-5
CASSPGTGNQPQHF
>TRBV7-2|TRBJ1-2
CASSLEDGGRGFPFRGYTF
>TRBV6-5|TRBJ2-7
CASSYAYEQYF
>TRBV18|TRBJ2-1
CASSLDRVSYNEQFF
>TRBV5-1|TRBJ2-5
CASSFGRPAEETQYF
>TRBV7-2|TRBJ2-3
CASSSTLVTDTQYF
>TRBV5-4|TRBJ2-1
CASSLGRLAGINEQFF
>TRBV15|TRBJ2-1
CATSGGGIQGYNEQFF
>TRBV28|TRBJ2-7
CASSSAGGRFGEQYF
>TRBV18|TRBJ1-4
CASSETTGKLFF
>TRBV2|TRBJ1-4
CASSVNRGDEKLFF
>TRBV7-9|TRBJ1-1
CASSESTEAFF
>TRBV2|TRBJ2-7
CASSERRGGIYEQYF
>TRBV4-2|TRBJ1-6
CASSQEGGGGSPLHF
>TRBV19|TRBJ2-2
CASKWASGPTGELFF
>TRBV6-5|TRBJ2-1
CASSRTPWDEQFF
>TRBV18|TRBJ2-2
CASSPPAGRNTGELFF
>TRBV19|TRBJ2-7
CASSIEGGNNEQYF
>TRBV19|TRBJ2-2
CASRTTGGPAGELFF
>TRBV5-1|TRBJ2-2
CASSLTPGQGTGELFF
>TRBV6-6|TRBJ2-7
CASTLGPGGSYEQYF